One and the same sample provided the 21 T cell receptor beta chains below, sequenced in a study of tumor and adjacent non-tumor tissue in lung cancer. No cell sorting was done before RNA was extracted from the tissue. TCRbeta libraries were built with three rounds of nested PCR, modified from ARM-PCR. TCRdb called the multiplex PCR reads again in MiXCR, with one record for every CDR3 protein. This sample carries 75,000 to 100,000 distinct CDR3 sequences, 67% of them seen once, and the ten largest clones take about a sixth. Sample: lung tumor tissue. These receptor sequences come from a man between 60 and 75 years old with non-small cell lung cancer.

As concerns this clonotype: The junction shows a germline mismatch at one end, possibly a read error. V gene TRBV4-3 combines with J gene TRBJ2-3; maybe TRBD2 (6 bases). This CDR3 is built from 13 residues. Germline-derived CDR1 and CDR2 are LGHNA and YSLEER. The CDR3 nucleotides are TGCGCCAGCAGCCAACGTACGGGAGATACGCTGTATTTT. Encoded protein: CASSQRTGDTLYF.

Note on this clonotype: Relative to the germline gene, one junction end is altered; a read error may explain this. The chain uses TRBV12-3 or TRBV12-4 and TRBJ2-2, with 7 bases matching TRBD2. The CDR3 loop spans 15 amino acids. This CDR3 reads CGSSWGEGPSGELFF. The CDR3 nucleotides are TGTGGCAGCAGTTGGGGGGAGGGGCCCTCCGGGGAGCTGTTTTTT.

Worth noting for this clonotype: A junction boundary mismatches the germline segment, possibly from a read error. The chain employs TRBV6-2 or TRBV6-3 and TRBJ2-3; the match to TRBD1 covers 7 bases. The CDR3 is 19 amino acids. CDR1 is MNHEY, CDR2 SVGEGT, per germline. The CDR3 loop reads CATSYSSTHRGSSTDTQYF. The CDR3 DNA follows: TGTGCCACCAGTTACTCGAGTACCCACAGGGGCTCTAGCACAGATACACAGTATTTT.

The chain has TRBV14 and TRBJ2-1; D possibly corresponds to TRBD2 (5 bases). This CDR3 has 13 residues. Germline V lookup: CDR1 SGHDN, CDR2 FVKESK. Here the CDR3 reads CFSGSNLNNEQFF. Written as DNA, the CDR3 is TGTTTCAGCGGCTCCAACTTAAACAATGAGCAGTTCTTC.

This clonotype was picked up many times. The V and J genes are TRBV6-2 or TRBV6-3 and TRBJ2-1; the D is unclear. The germline gives CDR1 MNHEY, CDR2 SVGEGT. CDR3 length: 11 residues. V shed 2 bases and J shed 7 bases, with 3 bases lying between them. CDR3 sequence: CASSYKNEQFF. For the CDR3, the DNA is TGTGCCAGCAGTTACAAGAATGAGCAGTTCTTC.

Comments on this clonotype: Lacking the conserved final phenylalanine or tryptophan, this CDR3 likely reflects a read error. V is TRBV12-3 or TRBV12-4 and J is TRBJ1-1, with D perhaps TRBD1 (5 bases). The CDR3 consists of 15 residues. The CDR3 nucleotides read TGTGCCAGCAATTTAGACGGGGGTGCAGGGACTGGAGCTTTCTCT. Encoded protein: CASNLDGGAGTGAFS.

Turning to this clonotype: With a much larger clone just one base away, this may be a read error. This sequence joins TRBV29-1 and TRBJ1-1; D uncertain. This CDR3 is built from 13 residues. Germline CDR1 SQVTM, CDR2 ANQGSEA. The V end lost 5 bases, the J end lost 11 bases, and 21 bases lay between the germline ends. The CDR3 loop reads CSVIIATDPGAFF. In nucleotides, the CDR3 is TGCAGCGTTATCATCGCAACCGACCCCGGGGCTTTCTTT. The full variable domain, completed using reference TRBV29-1 and TRBJ1-1, is SAVISQKPSRDICQRGTSLTIQCQVDSQVTMMFWYRQQPGQSLTLIATANQGSEATYESGFVIDKFPISRPNLTFSTLTVSNMSPEDSSIYLCSVIIATDPGAFFGQGTRLTVV.

A remark on this clonotype: Sequence at one end of the junction differs from germline and may be a read error. This chain joins TRBV11-2 and TRBJ1-1; D possibly corresponds to TRBD1 (5 bases). The CDR3 covers 15 residues. Per the germline V gene, CDR1 is SGHAT and CDR2 is FQNNGV. This CDR3 is CASSSRGPENTDAYF. CDR3 DNA sequence: TGTGCCAGCAGCTCGAGGGGACCTGAGAACACTGATGCTTACTTT.

Concerning this clonotype itself: The junction differs from germline at one of its ends, possibly a read error. The V and J genes are TRBV6-1 and TRBJ2-7, with D hard to call. Germline CDR1 and CDR2: MNHNS and SASEGT. The CDR3 covers 15 residues. The DNA of the CDR3 is TGTGCCAGCAGTGAAACCTTAGACATCACCTACAAGCAGTACTTC. Translated, it gives CASSETLDITYKQYF.

This clonotype was detected a few times. With a much larger clone just one base away, this may be a read error. V usage is TRBV6-5 and J usage is TRBJ1-2, with 8 positions matching TRBD1. The CDR3 extends over 14 amino acids. CDR1 MNHEY and CDR2 SVGAGI come from the germline V gene. The V and J ends lost 6 bases and 3 bases, in that order; junction bases with no gene match: 6. CDR3 loop: CASRKTGGDYGYTF. The CDR3, as DNA: TGTGCCAGCAGAAAAACAGGGGGAGACTATGGCTACACCTTC.

As to this clonotype: The junction departs from the called germline gene at one end, perhaps through a read error. The chain is built from TRBV29-1 and TRBJ2-6; perhaps TRBD1 as D (5 bases). This CDR3 is built from 14 residues. Germline lookup yields CDR1 SQVTM and CDR2 ANQGSEA. DNA of the CDR3: TGCAGCGTTGCTCTGTACTCTGGGGCCAACCTCCTGACATTC. As protein: CSVALYSGANLLTF.

This clonotype has a count of ten or more. The chain uses TRBV29-1 and TRBJ2-3; 8 bases agree with TRBD1. The V and J ends lost 7 bases and 2 bases, in that order; junction bases with no gene match: 2. Looked up from germline, CDR1 is SQVTM and CDR2 is ANQGSEA. The CDR3 covers 12 residues. The CDR3 DNA reads as TGCAGCGCAGGGGGCCCCACAGATACGCAGTATTTT. It codes for CSAGGPTDTQYF.

The CDR3 loop is CASSSHYPSNEQFF. In DNA form, the CDR3 reads TGTGCCAGCAGCTCGCACTACCCTTCCAATGAGCAGTTCTTC. V is TRBV7-2 and J is TRBJ2-1; D gene uncertain. V was clipped by 4 bases and J by 6 bases, with 13 bases between them. Germline V lookup: CDR1 SGHTA, CDR2 FQGNSA. The CDR3 runs to 14 residues.

On this clonotype itself: At one of its ends the junction is not consistent with the germline gene, which may arise from a read error. The V call is TRBV4-1, the J call TRBJ2-5; a weak D match, TRBD1 (6 bases). The CDR3 spans 15 residues. Germline CDR1 and CDR2: MGHRA and YSYEKL. The CDR3 loop reads CASSRSLTRTENQYF. Written as DNA, the CDR3 is TGCGCCAGCAGCAGGTCTCTAACGCGGACAGAGAACCAGTACTTC.

Concerning this clonotype: A much bigger clone sits one base away, suggesting this may be a read error. The CDR3, as DNA: TGTGTCATCAGTGAGCCCCCAAATTCTTATGGCTACACCTTC. It is translated as CVISEPPNSYGYTF. The V call is TRBV10-3, the J call TRBJ1-2; D unclear. The CDR3 totals 14 residues. Germline V gene sequence: CDR1 ENHRY, CDR2 SYGVKD.

The rearrangement uses TRBV11-2 and TRBJ2-1, with D perhaps TRBD2 (6 bases). Looked up from germline, CDR1 is SGHAT and CDR2 is FQNNGV. The CDR3 loop spans 15 amino acids. Here the CDR3 reads CTISPHRGMRDGQFF. Here the CDR3 DNA reads TGTACCATCAGCCCGCACCGGGGGATGAGGGATGGGCAGTTCTTC.

The sample holds one count of this clonotype. A much larger clone lies one base from this, so it may be a read error. The CDR3 does not close with the conserved phenylalanine or tryptophan, likely indicating a read error. The DNA is omitted, as the CDR3 cannot be located on it reliably, and the CDR3 follows TCRdb's listing. This chain joins TRBV6-5 and TRBJ1-4; the D call in the table, TRBD1, was not verified against the DNA. Per germline, CDR1 MNHEY and CDR2 SVGAGI. A total of 15 residues make up the CDR3, ends included. The CDR3 here is CASSYAGQGNEKLLS.

In the case of this clonotype: A much larger clone lies one base from this, so it may be a read error. The chain recombines TRBV28 with TRBJ2-1, with D maybe TRBD2 (7 bases). V lost 8 bases and J 6 bases, leaving 17 bases between the germline ends. CDR3 length: 14 residues. In germline, CDR1 is MDHEN, CDR2 SYDVKM. This chain's CDR3 is CASRGAGEINEQFF. The DNA for the CDR3 is TGTGCCAGCCGGGGGGCGGGAGAGATCAATGAGCAGTTCTTC.

In the case of this clonotype: The CDR3 does not close with the conserved phenylalanine or tryptophan, likely indicating a read error. V and J are TRBV6-5 and TRBJ2-1, with no clear D. The CDR3 is 13 amino acids. Germline CDR1 reads MNHEY; CDR2 reads SVGAGI. The chain's CDR3 is CASSYRVGDEQFL. CDR3 bases: TGTGCCAGCAGTTACAGGGTTGGTGATGAACAGTTCCTC.

This chain connects TRBV10-3 to TRBJ2-2; 8 nucleotides align to TRBD2. Per the germline V gene, CDR1 is ENHRY and CDR2 is SYGVKD. The CDR3 has 18 residues. J was trimmed by 4 bases and V by 1 base; bases with no gene match: 11. CDR3 loop: CAISELSGTSGVTGELFF. The CDR3, as DNA: TGTGCCATCAGTGAGTTGTCCGGGACTAGTGGGGTCACCGGGGAGCTGTTTTTT.

This chain connects TRBV29-1 to TRBJ2-5, with D unclear. Germline loops: CDR1 SQVTM, CDR2 ANQGSEA. V lost 6 bases and J 9 bases, leaving 26 bases between the germline ends. The CDR3 spans 15 residues. The CDR3 sequence is CSVARTHWILESQYF. Here the CDR3 DNA reads TGCAGCGTAGCCCGGACGCATTGGATCCTCGAGTCCCAGTACTTC. Combining the CDR3 with reference TRBV29-1 and TRBJ2-5 gives the whole variable domain SAVISQKPSRDICQRGTSLTIQCQVDSQVTMMFWYRQQPGQSLTLIATANQGSEATYESGFVIDKFPISRPNLTFSTLTVSNMSPEDSSIYLCSVARTHWILESQYFGPGTRLLVL.